This T cell receptor beta chain came from a study of blood T cell repertoires in COVID-19. On the study more broadly: Specimens from acute and convalescent COVID-19 originated in the United States, Italy and Spain. The cDNA or gDNA used as material had been derived from T cells, B-cell-depleted T cells, or PBMCs.

This clone was found a few times. Germline V gene lookup returns CDR1 MGHDK and CDR2 SYGVNS. J lost 4 bases, V lost 4 bases, and 5 bases had no gene match. The CDR3 length is 14 residues. Original processing methods: Estimation of nucleated cell counts was performed using reference gene primer amplification. Generated by immunoSEQ multiplex PCR, the TCRdb table keeps only in-frame clones and is missing some. The DNA gave D and trimming, while V, J and clone size come from that table. The sample consists of 270,000 or so clones, around 86% of them appearing once. This chain links TRBV25-1 with TRBJ1-1; TRBD1 matches 8 bases. This receptor was identified in a woman younger than 45 with active or convalescent COVID-19. The specimen sequenced was peripheral blood. CDR3 loop: CASSATQGATEAFF. CDR3 coding DNA: TGTGCCAGCAGTGCGACTCAGGGGGCCACTGAAGCTTTCTTT.